These 5 T cell receptor beta chains share one sample of origin, sequenced in a study of blood T cell repertoires in COVID-19. Profiling relied on immunoSEQ multiplex PCR, and the TCRdb table lists in-frame clones only, not all of them. This table has about 240,000 clones, about 89% appearing once. Sequences were obtained from PBMCs or T cells enriched from blood (not recorded which). These TCRs come from a woman aged 25-40 years who had recovered from COVID-19.

The genes are TRBV19 and TRBJ1-4; D might be TRBD1 (5 bases). Trimming took 7 bases from V and 1 from J, leaving 13 bases between them. Germline V CDR1 and CDR2: LNHDA, SQIVND (reference sequence). The CDR3 loop spans 15 amino acids. CDR3 loop: CASKPGDLTNEKLFF. The CDR3 DNA reads as TGTGCCAGTAAACCGGGGGACTTAACTAATGAAAAACTGTTTTTT.

This chain's CDR3 is CASSLGEEGHTQYF. The CDR3 DNA reads TGTGCCAGCAGCTTAGGGGAGGAGGGCCATACGCAGTATTTT. The chain links TRBV11-3 to TRBJ2-3; D is possibly TRBD2 (6 bases). Deletions cut 1 base from V and 7 bases from J, with 12 bases between. The CDR3 runs to 14 residues. Germline values: CDR1 SGHNT, CDR2 YENEEA. The full variable domain, its missing parts supplied by reference TRBV11-3 and TRBJ2-3, is EAGVVQSPRYKIIEKKQPVAFWCNPISGHNTLYWYLQNLGQGPELLIRYENEEAVDDSQLPKDRFSAERLKGVDSTLKIQPAELGDSAVYLCASSLGEEGHTQYFGPGTRLTVL.

The V gene is TRBV7-9, the J gene TRBJ2-5, with a possible D match to TRBD1 (5 bases). In germline, CDR1 is SEHNR, CDR2 FQNEAQ (reference sequence). The CDR3 totals 14 residues. Trimming took off 3 bases at V and 5 bases at J, with 13 bases between the two ends. CDR3 protein: CASSLGAGWETQYF. The CDR3 region has the DNA TGTGCCAGCAGCTTGGGTGCAGGGTGGGAGACCCAGTACTTC.

The chain carries TRBV6-2 or TRBV6-3 and TRBJ1-2; TRBD1 matches at 10 bases. This CDR3 has 19 residues. Trimming at V came to 4 bases and at J to 4 bases, leaving 18 bases not matched to a gene. Germline assignment: CDR1 MNHEY and CDR2 SVGEGT. CDR3 protein: CASSSGSGQGTLSLYGYTF. In DNA, the CDR3 is TGTGCCAGCAGTTCGGGATCGGGACAGGGGACCCTCTCCCTCTATGGCTACACCTTC.

This clone appeared a few times. The chain is built from TRBV6-1 and TRBJ1-1; 9 bases fit TRBD1. Germline lookup yields CDR1 MNHNS and CDR2 SASEGT. The ends lost 3 bases at V and 0 bases at J; junction bases unmatched: 2. CDR3 length: 15 amino acids. The CDR3 loop is CASSEDRGMNTEAFF. In DNA form, the CDR3 reads TGTGCCAGCAGTGAGGACAGGGGCATGAACACTGAAGCTTTCTTT.